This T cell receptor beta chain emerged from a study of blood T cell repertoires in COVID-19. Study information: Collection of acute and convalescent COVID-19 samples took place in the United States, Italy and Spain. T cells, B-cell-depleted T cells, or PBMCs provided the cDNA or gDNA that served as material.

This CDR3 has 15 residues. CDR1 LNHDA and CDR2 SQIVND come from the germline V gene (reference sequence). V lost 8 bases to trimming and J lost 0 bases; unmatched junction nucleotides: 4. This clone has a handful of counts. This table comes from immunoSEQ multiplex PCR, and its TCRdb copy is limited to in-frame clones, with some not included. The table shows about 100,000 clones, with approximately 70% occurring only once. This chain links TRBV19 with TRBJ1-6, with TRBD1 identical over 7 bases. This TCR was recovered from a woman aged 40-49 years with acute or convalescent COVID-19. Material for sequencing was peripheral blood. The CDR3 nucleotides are TGTGCCAGTGCCCAGGGGGACTCCTATAATTCACCCCTCCACTTT. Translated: CASAQGDSYNSPLHF.